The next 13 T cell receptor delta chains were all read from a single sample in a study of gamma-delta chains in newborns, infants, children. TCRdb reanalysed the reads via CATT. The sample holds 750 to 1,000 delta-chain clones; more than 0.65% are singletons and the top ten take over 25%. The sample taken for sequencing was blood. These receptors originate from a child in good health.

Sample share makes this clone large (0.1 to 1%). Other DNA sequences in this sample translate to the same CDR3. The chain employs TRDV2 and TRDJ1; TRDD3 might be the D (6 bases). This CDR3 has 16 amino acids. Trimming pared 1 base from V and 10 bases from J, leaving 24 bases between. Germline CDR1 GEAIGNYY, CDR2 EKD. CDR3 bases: TGTGCCTGTGACACTGTGGTGGGGGCCCAACCCCGCGGACTCATCTTT. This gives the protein CACDTVVGAQPRGLIF.

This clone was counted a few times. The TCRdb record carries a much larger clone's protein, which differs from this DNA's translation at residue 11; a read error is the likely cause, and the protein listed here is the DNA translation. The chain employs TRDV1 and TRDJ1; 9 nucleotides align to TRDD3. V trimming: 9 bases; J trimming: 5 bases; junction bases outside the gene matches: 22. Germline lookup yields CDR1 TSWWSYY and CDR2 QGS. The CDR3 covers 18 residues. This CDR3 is CALVGLPDWGNLNDKLIF. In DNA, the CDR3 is TGTGCTCTCGTGGGCCTTCCAGACTGGGGGAACCTAAATGATAAACTCATCTTT.

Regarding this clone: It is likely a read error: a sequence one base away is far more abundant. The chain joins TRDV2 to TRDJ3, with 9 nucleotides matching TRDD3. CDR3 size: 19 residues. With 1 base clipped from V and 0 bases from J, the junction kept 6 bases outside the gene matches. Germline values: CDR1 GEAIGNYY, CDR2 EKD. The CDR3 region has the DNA TGTGCCTGTGACACGGCTGGGGGATCCAGCTCCTGGGACACCCGACAGATGTTTTTC. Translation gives CACDTAGGSSSWDTRQMFF.

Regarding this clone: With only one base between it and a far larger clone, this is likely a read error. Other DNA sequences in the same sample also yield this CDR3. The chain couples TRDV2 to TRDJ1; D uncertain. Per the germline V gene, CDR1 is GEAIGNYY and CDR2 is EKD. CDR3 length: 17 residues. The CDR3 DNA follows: TGTGCCTGCGACACCGTGGCGGGGCCTAAGTACACCGATAAACTCATCTTT. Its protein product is CACDTVAGPKYTDKLIF.

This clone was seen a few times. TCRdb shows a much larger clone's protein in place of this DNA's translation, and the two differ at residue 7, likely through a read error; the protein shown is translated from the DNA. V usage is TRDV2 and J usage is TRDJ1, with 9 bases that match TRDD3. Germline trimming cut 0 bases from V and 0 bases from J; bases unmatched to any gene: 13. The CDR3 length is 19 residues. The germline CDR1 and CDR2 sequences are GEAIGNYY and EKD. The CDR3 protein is CACDTANWGNPQYTDKLIF. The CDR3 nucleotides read TGTGCCTGTGACACCGCGAACTGGGGGAACCCCCAGTACACCGATAAACTCATCTTT.

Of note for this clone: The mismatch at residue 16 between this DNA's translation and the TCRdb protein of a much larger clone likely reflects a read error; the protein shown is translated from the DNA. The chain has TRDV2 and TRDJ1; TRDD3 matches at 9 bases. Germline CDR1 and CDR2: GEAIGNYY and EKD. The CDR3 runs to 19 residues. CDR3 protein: CACDTAHWGNPQYTDTLIF. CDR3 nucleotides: TGTGCCTGTGACACCGCGCACTGGGGGAACCCCCAGTACACCGATACACTCATCTTT.

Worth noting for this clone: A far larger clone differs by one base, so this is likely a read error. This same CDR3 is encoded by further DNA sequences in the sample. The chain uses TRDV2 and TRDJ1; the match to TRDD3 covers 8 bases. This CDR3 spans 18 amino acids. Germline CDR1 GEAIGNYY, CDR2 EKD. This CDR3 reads CACDTVLGAKLYTDKLIF. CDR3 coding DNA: TGTGCCTGTGACACCGTACTGGGGGCCAAACTATACACCGATAAGCTCATCTTT.

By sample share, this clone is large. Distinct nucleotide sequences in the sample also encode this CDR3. CDR3 in DNA: TGTGCCTGTGACTATGTACTGGGGGATACTGACACCGATAAACTCATCTTT. It specifies CACDYVLGDTDTDKLIF. The chain combines TRDV2 with TRDJ1; 12 bases match TRDD3. CDR3 length: 17 residues. Germline lookup yields CDR1 GEAIGNYY and CDR2 EKD. The J segment lost 0 bases and the V segment lost 3 bases, leaving 7 bases of the junction unmatched.

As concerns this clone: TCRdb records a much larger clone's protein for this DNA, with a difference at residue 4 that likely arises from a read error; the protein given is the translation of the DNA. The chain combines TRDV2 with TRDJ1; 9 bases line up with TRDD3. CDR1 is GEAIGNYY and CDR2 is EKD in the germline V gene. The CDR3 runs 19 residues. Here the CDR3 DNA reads TGTGCCTGTGGCACCGCGCACTGGGGGAACCCCCAGTACACCGATAAACTCATCTTT. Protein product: CACGTAHWGNPQYTDKLIF.

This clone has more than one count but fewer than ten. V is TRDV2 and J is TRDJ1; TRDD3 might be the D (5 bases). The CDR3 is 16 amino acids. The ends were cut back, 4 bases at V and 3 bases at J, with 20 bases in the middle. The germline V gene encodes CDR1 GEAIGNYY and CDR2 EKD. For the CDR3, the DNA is TGTGCCTGTGAAAAACTGGAGTCTAGAGGGGCCGATAAACTCATCTTT. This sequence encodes CACEKLESRGADKLIF.

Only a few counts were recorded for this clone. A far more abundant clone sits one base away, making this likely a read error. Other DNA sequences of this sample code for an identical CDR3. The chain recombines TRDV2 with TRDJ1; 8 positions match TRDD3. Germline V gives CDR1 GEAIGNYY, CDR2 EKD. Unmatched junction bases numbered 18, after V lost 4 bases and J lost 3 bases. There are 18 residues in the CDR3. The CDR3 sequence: CACDPAGAGGNRPDKLIF. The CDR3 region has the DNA TGTGCCTGTGATCCCGCGGGGGCTGGGGGAAACAGGCCCGATAAACTCATCTTT.

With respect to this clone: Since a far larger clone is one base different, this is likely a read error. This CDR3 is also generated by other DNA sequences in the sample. CDR3 in amino acids: CACDLPSTGGYAPSSWDTRQMFF. CDR3 bases: TGTGCCTGCGACCTACCAAGTACTGGGGGATACGCGCCAAGCTCCTGGGACACCCGACAGATGTTTTTC. The genes are TRDV2 and TRDJ3, with 13 nucleotides matching TRDD3. CDR3 size: 23 residues. Trimming removed 7 bases from V and 0 bases from J; junction bases left unmatched: 20. The V gene's germline CDR1 is GEAIGNYY and CDR2 EKD.

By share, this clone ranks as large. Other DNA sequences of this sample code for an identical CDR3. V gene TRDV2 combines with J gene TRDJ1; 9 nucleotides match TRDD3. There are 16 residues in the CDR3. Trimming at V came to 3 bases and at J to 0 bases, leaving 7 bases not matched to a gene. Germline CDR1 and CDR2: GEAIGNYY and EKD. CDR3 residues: CACDRLGDMYTDKLIF. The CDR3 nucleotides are TGTGCCTGTGACCGACTGGGGGACATGTACACCGATAAACTCATCTTT.